Following are 11 T cell receptor beta chains from one sample sequenced in a study of identifying expanded T cells in peripheral blood. TCRdb keeps only in-frame clones here, not all; method: immunoSEQ multiplex PCR. In the table there are fewer than 65,000 clones, over 75% of which are singletons. Sequencing input: blood. These receptors originate from a person between 18 and 69 years old in good health.

The chain uses TRBV5-8 and TRBJ2-5; no definite D call. In germline, CDR1 is SGHTS, CDR2 YDEGEE. V lost 1 base, J lost 4 bases, and 8 bases lay in between. The CDR3 has 13 amino acids. The DNA of the CDR3 is TGTGCCAGCAGCTTGATCAGTCGAGAGACCCAGTACTTC. Amino acids: CASSLISRETQYF.

The chain is built from TRBV18 and TRBJ1-5; 7 bases fit TRBD1. This CDR3 is 16 amino acids long. With V trimmed by 1 base and J by 0 bases, 3 bases remained unmatched. From germline, CDR1 is KGHSH and CDR2 LQKENI. Written as DNA, the CDR3 is TGTGCCAGCTCACCACGTGGACAGGATAGCAATCAGCCCCAGCATTTT. The encoded protein is CASSPRGQDSNQPQHF.

DNA of the CDR3: TGTGCCACCAGCAGTGACAGGGCGACTGAAGCTTTCTTT. Encoded protein: CATSSDRATEAFF. This sequence joins TRBV15 and TRBJ1-1; 7 nucleotides align to TRBD1. This CDR3 is 13 amino acids long. The V gene's germline CDR1 is LNHNV and CDR2 YYDKDF (reference sequence). The J segment lost 5 bases and the V segment lost 3 bases, leaving 3 bases of the junction unmatched.

The chain recombines TRBV9 with TRBJ1-3; the D is unclear. CDR3 length: 15 amino acids. The germline CDR1 and CDR2 sequences are SGDLS and YYNGEE. Deletions cut 4 bases from V and 0 bases from J, with 11 bases between. This chain's CDR3 is CASSKDAYSGNTIYF. For the CDR3, the DNA is TGTGCCAGCAGCAAGGACGCCTACTCTGGAAACACCATATATTTT.

The genes are TRBV6-5 and TRBJ2-2; D is uncertain. V lost 6 bases and J 0 bases, leaving 8 bases between the germline ends. Germline V gene lookup returns CDR1 MNHEY and CDR2 SVGAGI. The CDR3 has 14 amino acids. CDR3 sequence: CASRALANTGELFF. DNA for the CDR3: TGTGCCAGCAGGGCCCTAGCGAACACCGGGGAGCTGTTTTTT.

This rearrangement joins TRBV5-1 to TRBJ1-4, with 7 bases fitting TRBD1. Germline V CDR1 and CDR2: SGHRS, YFSETQ. The junction had 4 bases not matched to a gene; V was cut back by 3 bases and J by 5 bases. The CDR3 has 14 amino acids. The CDR3 spells CASSWGQRNEKLFF. The CDR3 DNA follows: TGCGCCAGCAGCTGGGGACAGAGAAATGAAAAACTGTTTTTT.

CDR3 sequence reads: CASTWTGSGELFF. DNA for the CDR3: TGTGCCAGCACCTGGACAGGCTCCGGGGAGCTGTTTTTT. The rearrangement links TRBV6-6 to TRBJ2-2, with TRBD1 identical over 7 bases. The CDR3 runs 13 residues. Germline CDR1 and CDR2: MNHNY and SVGAGI (reference sequence). V gave up 7 bases and J gave up 6 bases; unmatched junction bases: 5.

The chain links TRBV9 to TRBJ2-7; tentative D call: TRBD1 (6 bases). The CDR3 loop spans 14 amino acids. From germline, CDR1 is SGDLS and CDR2 YYNGEE. Trimming shortened V by 3 bases and J by 9 bases, and 19 bases separated the two germline ends. CDR3 sequence reads: CASSARDNGLMQYF. As DNA, the CDR3 is TGTGCCAGCAGCGCCCGGGACAATGGGTTGATGCAGTACTTC.

This rearrangement joins TRBV2 to TRBJ2-1; D tentatively fits TRBD1 or TRBD2 (6 bases each). Germline V lookup: CDR1 SNHLY, CDR2 FYNNEI. V shed 3 bases and J shed 12 bases, with 18 bases lying between them. CDR3 size: 14 residues. This CDR3 reads CASSERRGPPRQFF. The CDR3 DNA is TGTGCCAGCAGTGAGCGACGGGGGCCCCCTCGGCAGTTCTTC.

This chain connects TRBV10-3 to TRBJ2-3, with D possibly TRBD2 on 6 matching bases. Deletions cut 11 bases from V and 0 bases from J, with 12 bases between. Germline assignment: CDR1 ENHRY and CDR2 SYGVKD. The CDR3 totals 13 residues. This chain's CDR3 is CASSGSSTDTQYF. The CDR3 DNA follows: TGTGCCTCCAGCGGGTCAAGCACAGATACGCAGTATTTT.

By share, this clone ranks as medium-sized. The chain uses TRBV10-1 and TRBJ1-6; D gene unclear. V lost 4 bases, J lost 6 bases, and 16 bases lay in between. The CDR3 loop spans 16 amino acids. Per the germline V gene, CDR1 is WNHNN and CDR2 is SYGVQD (reference sequence). This chain's CDR3 is CASSGSEDGFNSPLHF. In DNA, the CDR3 is TGCGCCAGCAGTGGCTCCGAGGACGGATTTAATTCACCCCTCCACTTT.